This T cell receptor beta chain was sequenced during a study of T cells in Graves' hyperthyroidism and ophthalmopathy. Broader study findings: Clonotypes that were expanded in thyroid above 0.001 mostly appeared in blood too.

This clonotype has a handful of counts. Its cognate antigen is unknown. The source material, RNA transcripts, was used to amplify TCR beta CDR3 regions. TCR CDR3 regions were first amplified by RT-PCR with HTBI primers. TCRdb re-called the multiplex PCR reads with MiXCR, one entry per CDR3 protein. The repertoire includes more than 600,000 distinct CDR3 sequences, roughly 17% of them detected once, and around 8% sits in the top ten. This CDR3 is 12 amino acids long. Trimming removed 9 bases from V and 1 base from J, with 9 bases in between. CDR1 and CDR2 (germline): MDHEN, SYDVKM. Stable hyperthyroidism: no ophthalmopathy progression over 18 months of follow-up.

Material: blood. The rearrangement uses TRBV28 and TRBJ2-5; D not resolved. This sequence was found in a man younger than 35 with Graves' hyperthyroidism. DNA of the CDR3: TGTGCCAGTGCGGAGCTCCAAGAGACCCAGTACTTC. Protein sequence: CASAELQETQYF.